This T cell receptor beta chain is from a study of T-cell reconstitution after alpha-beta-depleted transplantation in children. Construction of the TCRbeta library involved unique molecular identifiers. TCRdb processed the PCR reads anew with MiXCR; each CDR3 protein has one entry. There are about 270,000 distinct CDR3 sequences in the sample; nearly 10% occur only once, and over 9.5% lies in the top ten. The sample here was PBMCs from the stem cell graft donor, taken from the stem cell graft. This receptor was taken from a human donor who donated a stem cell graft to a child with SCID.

Here the CDR3 reads CASSLLTGSSYEQYF. The DNA of the CDR3 is TGTGCCAGCAGCTTATTAACTGGGAGCTCCTACGAGCAGTACTTC. The rearrangement joins TRBV7-2 to TRBJ2-7, with a weak D call TRBD2 (5 bases). CDR1 is SGHTA and CDR2 is FQGNSA in the germline V gene. The CDR3 is made up of 15 amino acids. The V end lost 2 bases, the J end lost 0 bases, and 11 bases lay between the germline ends.